These 12 T cell receptor beta chains came from one sample sequenced in a study of blood T cells in healthy people across ages. Sample-barcoded 5' priming and a J-beta primer mix drove a second PCR of about 6 to 12 cycles. Each CDR3 protein is one row after TCRdb ran MiXCR on the 5' RACE reads. The data show roughly 1.5 million distinct CDR3 sequences, with around 40% seen just once and approximately 4.1% held by the top ten. The material sequenced was blood. The source of these receptors is a woman in her late teens or twenties in good health.

This clonotype was observed a few times. V gene TRBV9 combines with J gene TRBJ1-1; no clear D. V shed 3 bases and J shed 0 bases, with 12 bases lying between them. The germline V gene encodes CDR1 SGDLS and CDR2 YYNGEE. The CDR3 is made up of 15 amino acids. As DNA, the CDR3 is TGTGCCAGCAGCGGGGGAGGACGCATGAACACTGAAGCTTTCTTT. Its translation: CASSGGGRMNTEAFF.

This clonotype was seen a few times. The chain employs TRBV13 and TRBJ2-1; D is possibly TRBD2 (6 bases). Germline V gene data show CDR1 as PRHDT and CDR2 as FYEKMQ (reference sequence). Trimming shortened V by 5 bases and J by 2 bases, and 16 bases separated the two germline ends. CDR3 length: 16 amino acids. For the CDR3, the DNA is TGTGCCAGCAGCCCCCAGGGCGGGGCCCCCTACAATGAGCAGTTCTTC. This sequence encodes CASSPQGGAPYNEQFF. Full variable domain (missing parts from reference TRBV13 and TRBJ2-1): AAGVIQSPRHLIKEKRETATLKCYPIPRHDTVYWYQQGPGQDPQFLISFYEKMQSDKGSIPDRFSAQQFSDYHSELNMSSLELGDSALYFCASSPQGGAPYNEQFFGPGTRLTVL.

On this clonotype itself: A junction boundary mismatches the germline segment, possibly from a read error. As DNA, the CDR3 is TGTGCCAGCAGTGACTCGAAAGGGACTGAAGCTTTCTTT. It codes for CASSDSKGTEAFF. The chain is built from TRBV6-6 and TRBJ1-1; unclear D gene. The germline gives CDR1 MNHNY, CDR2 SVGAGI (reference sequence). The CDR3 loop spans 13 amino acids.

This clonotype occurred a few times. This sequence joins TRBV29-1 and TRBJ2-1; possible D gene TRBD2, 5 bases. Germline CDR1 SQVTM, CDR2 ANQGSEA. The V end was cut by 0 bases, the J end by 12 bases, with 18 bases between. The CDR3 loop spans 14 amino acids. The CDR3 DNA reads TGCAGCGTTGAAGATGCGGGCAGCCTCAGAGGGCAGTTCTTC. Its protein is CSVEDAGSLRGQFF.

This chain links TRBV6-5 with TRBJ2-7, with D possibly called TRBD1 or TRBD2 (5 bases each). Germline CDR1 and CDR2: MNHEY and SVGAGI. V lost 6 bases and J 0 bases, leaving 18 bases between the germline ends. The CDR3 has 16 amino acids. This CDR3 is CASRIGVWDASYEQYF. Here the CDR3 DNA reads TGTGCCAGCAGAATTGGAGTATGGGACGCCTCCTACGAGCAGTACTTC.

The rearrangement joins TRBV20-1 to TRBJ2-1, with 10 bases aligning to TRBD2. V dropped 3 bases and J dropped 8; count of bases not matched to a gene: 10. The CDR3 length is 15 residues. The germline V gene has CDR1 DFQATT and CDR2 SNEGSKA (reference sequence). The DNA of the CDR3 is TGCAGTGCTAGGTGTTCAGAGCGGGGGGGCCATGAGCAGTTCTTC. It is translated as CSARCSERGGHEQFF.

The rearrangement links TRBV7-2 to TRBJ2-4; 7 nucleotides line up with TRBD1. The end of the DNA fits TRBJ2-7 better, so the J call may be wrong. Germline V gene sequence: CDR1 SGHTA, CDR2 FQGNSA. The CDR3 totals 16 residues. The CDR3 loop is CASSSYSRTGSDEQYF. Written as DNA, the CDR3 is TGTGCCAGCAGCTCTTACTCTCGGACAGGTTCCGACGAGCAGTACTTC.

The chain links TRBV6-2 or TRBV6-3 to TRBJ2-5, with D possibly TRBD1 on 6 matching bases. The CDR3 contains 14 residues. Germline loops: CDR1 MNHEY, CDR2 SVGEGT. V was clipped by 6 bases and J by 0 bases, with 11 bases between them. CDR3 DNA: TGTGCCAGCAGCAAAGGGACAAACCAAGAGACCCAGTACTTC. Its protein product is CASSKGTNQETQYF.

The chain recombines TRBV9 with TRBJ2-5; no clear D. CDR3 length: 14 residues. Trimming removed 2 bases from V and 1 base from J, with 9 bases in between. Germline V gene lookup returns CDR1 SGDLS and CDR2 YYNGEE. The CDR3 is CASSVAPLQETQYF. The DNA for the CDR3 is TGTGCCAGCAGCGTGGCACCCCTCCAAGAGACCCAGTACTTC.

The chain recombines TRBV4-2 with TRBJ2-7, with TRBD1 as a possible D gene (5 bases). Trimming stripped 0 bases from V and 0 bases from J, with 18 bases between. CDR1 is LGHNA and CDR2 is YNFKEQ in the germline V gene. The CDR3 consists of 18 residues. The CDR3 DNA reads TGTGCCAGCAGCCAAGATGAAGTAGTAGGGGTCTACTCCTACGAGCAGTACTTC. It translates to CASSQDEVVGVYSYEQYF.

This chain connects TRBV6-1 to TRBJ2-1; no definite D call. The J call may be incorrect, as the DNA end agrees better with TRBJ2-7. The CDR3 totals 14 residues. CDR1 is MNHNS, CDR2 SASEGT, per germline. CDR3 sequence: CASSAELGAYEQYF. The CDR3 nucleotides are TGTGCCAGCAGTGCTGAGCTTGGGGCCTACGAGCAGTACTTC.

The table lists this clonotype with a few counts. The chain recombines TRBV27 with TRBJ1-2; 9 nucleotides agree with TRBD1. After removal of 4 bases from V and 8 bases from J, the junction contained 5 bases not matched to a gene. This CDR3 comprises 13 residues. The germline V gene encodes CDR1 MNHEY and CDR2 SMNVEV (reference sequence). CDR3 DNA: TGTGCCAGCAGTTGGACAGGGGAGGGGGGCTACACCTTC. Its translation: CASSWTGEGGYTF.